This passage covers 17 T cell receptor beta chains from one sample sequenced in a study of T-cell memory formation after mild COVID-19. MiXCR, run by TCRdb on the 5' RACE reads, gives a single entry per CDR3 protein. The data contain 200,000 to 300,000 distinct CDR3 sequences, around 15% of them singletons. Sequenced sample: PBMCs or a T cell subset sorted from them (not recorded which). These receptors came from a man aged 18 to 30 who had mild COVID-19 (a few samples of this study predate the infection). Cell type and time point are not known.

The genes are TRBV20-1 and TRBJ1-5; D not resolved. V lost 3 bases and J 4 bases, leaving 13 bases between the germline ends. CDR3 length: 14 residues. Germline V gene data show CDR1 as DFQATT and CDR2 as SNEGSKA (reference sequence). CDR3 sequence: CSASAIQVNQPQHF. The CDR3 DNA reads TGCAGTGCTAGCGCCATCCAGGTGAATCAGCCCCAGCATTTT.

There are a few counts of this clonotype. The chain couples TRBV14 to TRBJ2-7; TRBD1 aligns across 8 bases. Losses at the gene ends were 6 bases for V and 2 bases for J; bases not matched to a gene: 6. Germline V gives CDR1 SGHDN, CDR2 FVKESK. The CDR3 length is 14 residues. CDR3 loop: CASSVTGAPYEQYF. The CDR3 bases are TGTGCCAGCAGTGTGACAGGGGCTCCCTACGAGCAGTACTTC.

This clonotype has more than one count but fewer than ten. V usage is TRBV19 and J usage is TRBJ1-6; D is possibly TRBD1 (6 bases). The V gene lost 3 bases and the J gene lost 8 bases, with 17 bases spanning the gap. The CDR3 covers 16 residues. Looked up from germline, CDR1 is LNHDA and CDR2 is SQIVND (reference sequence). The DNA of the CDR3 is TGTGCCAGTAGTATGGATGTCAGGGGTATCTATTCACCCCTCCACTTT. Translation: CASSMDVRGIYSPLHF.

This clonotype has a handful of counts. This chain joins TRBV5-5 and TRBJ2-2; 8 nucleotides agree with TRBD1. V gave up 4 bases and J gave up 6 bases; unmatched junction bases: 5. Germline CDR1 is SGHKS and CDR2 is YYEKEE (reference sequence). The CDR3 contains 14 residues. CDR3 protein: CASSSWTGPGELFF. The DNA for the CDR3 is TGTGCCAGCAGCAGCTGGACAGGGCCCGGGGAGCTGTTTTTT. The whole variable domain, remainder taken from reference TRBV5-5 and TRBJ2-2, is DAGVTQSPTHLIKTRGQQVTLRCSPISGHKSVSWYQQVLGQGPQFIFQYYEKEERGRGNFPDRFSARQFPNYSSELNVNALLLGDSALYLCASSSWTGPGELFFGEGSRLTVL.

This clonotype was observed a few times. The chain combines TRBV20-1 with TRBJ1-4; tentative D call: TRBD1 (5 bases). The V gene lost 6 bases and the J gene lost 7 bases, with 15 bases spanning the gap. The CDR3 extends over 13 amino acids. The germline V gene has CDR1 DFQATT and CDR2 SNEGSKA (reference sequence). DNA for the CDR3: TGCAGTGCGGCGGCGGGGCCGGGTGAAAAACTGTTTTTT. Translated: CSAAAGPGEKLFF.

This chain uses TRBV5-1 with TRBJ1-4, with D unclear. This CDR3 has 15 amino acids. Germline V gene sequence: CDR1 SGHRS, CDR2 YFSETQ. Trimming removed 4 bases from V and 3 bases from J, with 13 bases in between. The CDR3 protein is CASSLYSAANEKLFF. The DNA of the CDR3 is TGCGCCAGCAGCCTTTACTCCGCGGCTAATGAAAAACTGTTTTTT.

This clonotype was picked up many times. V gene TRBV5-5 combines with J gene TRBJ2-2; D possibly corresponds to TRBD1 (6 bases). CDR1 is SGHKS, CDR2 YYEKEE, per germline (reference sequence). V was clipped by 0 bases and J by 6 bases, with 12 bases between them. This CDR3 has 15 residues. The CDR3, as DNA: TGTGCCAGCAGCTTGGCTCCGGCAGGGGCCGGGGAGCTGTTTTTT. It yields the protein CASSLAPAGAGELFF.

The CDR3 region is CAGGRGPNQPQHF. CDR3 sequence (DNA): TGTGCCGGGGGTCGGGGGCCCAATCAGCCCCAGCATTTT. The chain uses TRBV6-6 and TRBJ1-5, with D possibly being TRBD1 (6 bases). Trimming left V 11 bases short and J 3 bases short, with 14 bases between. The germline CDR1 and CDR2 sequences are MNHNY and SVGAGI (reference sequence). This CDR3 region has 13 residues.

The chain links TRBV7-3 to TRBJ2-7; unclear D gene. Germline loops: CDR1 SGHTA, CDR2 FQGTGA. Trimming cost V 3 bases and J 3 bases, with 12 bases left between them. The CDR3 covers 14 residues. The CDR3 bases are TGTGCCAGCAGCTTTAGGGCCGACGACTACGAGCAGTACGTC. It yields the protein CASSFRADDYEQYV.

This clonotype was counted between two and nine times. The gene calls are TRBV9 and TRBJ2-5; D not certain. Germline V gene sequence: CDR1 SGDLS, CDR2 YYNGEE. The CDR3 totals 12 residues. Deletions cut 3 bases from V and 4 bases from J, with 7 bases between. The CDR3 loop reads CASSDTRETQYF. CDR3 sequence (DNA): TGTGCCAGCAGCGACACCAGAGAGACCCAGTACTTC.

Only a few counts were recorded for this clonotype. The CDR3 is CASSPESSGTYTEAFF. The CDR3 DNA follows: TGTGCCAGCTCACCGGAATCTAGTGGGACTTACACTGAAGCTTTCTTT. The rearrangement uses TRBV18 and TRBJ1-1, with D possibly TRBD1 on 5 matching bases. The CDR3 contains 16 residues. Looked up from germline, CDR1 is KGHSH and CDR2 is LQKENI. Trimming cost V 3 bases and J 3 bases, with 17 bases left between them. Using reference TRBV18 and TRBJ1-1 for the parts outside the CDR3, the full variable domain is NAGVMQNPRHLVRRRGQEARLRCSPMKGHSHVYWYRQLPEEGLKFMVYLQKENIIDESGMPKERFSAEFPKEGPSILRIQQVVRGDSAAYFCASSPESSGTYTEAFFGQGTRLTVV.

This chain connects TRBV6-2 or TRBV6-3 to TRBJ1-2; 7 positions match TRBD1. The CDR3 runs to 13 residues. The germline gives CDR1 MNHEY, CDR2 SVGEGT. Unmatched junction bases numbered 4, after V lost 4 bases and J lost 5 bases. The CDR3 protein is CASSWAQGYGYTF. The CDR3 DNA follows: TGTGCCAGCAGTTGGGCACAGGGGTATGGCTACACCTTC.

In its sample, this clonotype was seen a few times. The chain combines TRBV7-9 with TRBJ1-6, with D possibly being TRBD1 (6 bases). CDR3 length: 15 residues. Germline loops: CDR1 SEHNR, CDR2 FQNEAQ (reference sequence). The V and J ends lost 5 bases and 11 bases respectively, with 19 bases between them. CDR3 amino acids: CASSKVAGGITPLHF. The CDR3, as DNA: TGTGCCAGCAGCAAAGTGGCGGGGGGCATTACACCCCTCCACTTT.

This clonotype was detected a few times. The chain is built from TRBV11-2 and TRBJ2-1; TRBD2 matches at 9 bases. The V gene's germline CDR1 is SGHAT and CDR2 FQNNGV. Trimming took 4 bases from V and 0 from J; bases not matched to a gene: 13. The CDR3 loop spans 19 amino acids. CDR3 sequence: CASSSLIGIAGDSYNEQFF. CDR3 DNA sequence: TGTGCCAGCAGCTCCCTCATTGGAATAGCGGGGGACTCCTACAATGAGCAGTTCTTC.

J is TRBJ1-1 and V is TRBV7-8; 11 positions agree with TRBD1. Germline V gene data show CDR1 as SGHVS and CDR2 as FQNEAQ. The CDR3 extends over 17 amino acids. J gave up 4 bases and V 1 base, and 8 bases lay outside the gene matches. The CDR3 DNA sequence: TGTGCCAGCAGCTTAGGGGCTTCCGGGACAGGGGGCACTGAAGCTTTCTTT. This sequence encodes CASSLGASGTGGTEAFF. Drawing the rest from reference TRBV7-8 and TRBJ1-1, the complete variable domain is GAGVSQSPRYKVAKRGQDVALRCDPISGHVSLFWYQQALGQGPEFLTYFQNEAQLDKSGLPSDRFFAERPEGSVSTLKIQRTQQEDSAVYLCASSLGASGTGGTEAFFGQGTRLTVV.

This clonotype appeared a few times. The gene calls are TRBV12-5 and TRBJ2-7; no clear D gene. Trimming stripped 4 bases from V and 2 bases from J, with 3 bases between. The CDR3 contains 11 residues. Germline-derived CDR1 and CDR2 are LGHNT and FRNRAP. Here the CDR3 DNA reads TGTGCTAGTGGTTCGGCCTACGAGCAGTACGTC. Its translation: CASGSAYEQYV.

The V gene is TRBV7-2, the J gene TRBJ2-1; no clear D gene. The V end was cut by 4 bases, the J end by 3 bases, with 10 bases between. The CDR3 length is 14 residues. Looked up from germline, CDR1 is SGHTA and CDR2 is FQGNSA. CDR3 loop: CASSSRRNYNEQFF. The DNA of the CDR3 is TGTGCCAGCAGCTCGCGAAGGAACTACAATGAGCAGTTCTTC.